A selection of T cell receptor beta chains follows, all from one sample in a study of blood T cell repertoires in COVID-19. Using immunoSEQ multiplex PCR, the repertoire was profiled, and TCRdb retains in-frame clones only, with some absent. Of just over 150,000 clones detected, more than 75% appear once; the ten largest clones hold 6.6%. The sequenced sample was PBMCs or T cells enriched from blood (not recorded which). The source is a woman between 45 and 65 years old who had recovered from COVID-19. Both conserved end residues are part of each CDR3. A D gene is named only where the DNA matches it firmly. A clone size is listed for some rows: how often the clone was seen (once, few, many), or a class if it is expanded.

>TRBD1|NA|TRBJ2-3|TRBV9
CATARNRQGAQYF
TGTGCCACCGCACGGAATCGACAGGGAGCGCAGTATTTT
>TRBD1|NA|TRBJ1-6|TRBV4-2
CASSPLTGRSYNSPLHF
TGTGCCAGCAGCCCACTGACAGGGCGATCCTATAATTCACCCCTCCACTTT
>NA|NA|TRBJ1-5|TRBV7-9
CASSFGAGGDQPQHF
TGTGCCAGCAGCTTTGGGGCGGGGGGCGATCAGCCCCAGCATTTT
>TRBD1|NA|TRBJ2-1|TRBV5-4
CASSAVGQISYNEQFF
TGTGCCAGCAGCGCGGTGGGACAGATCTCCTACAATGAGCAGTTCTTC
>NA|once|TRBJ1-5|TRBV12-5
CASGLAYQPQHF
TGTGCTAGTGGTTTGGCATATCAGCCCCAGCATTTT
>TRBD2|NA|TRBJ2-7|TRBV5-1
CASSSGLAGMSSYEQYF
TGCGCCAGCAGCTCGGGACTAGCGGGAATGAGCTCCTACGAGCAGTACTTC
>NA|NA|TRBJ2-7|TRBV10-3
CAISLDRYYEQYF
TGTGCCATCAGTCTGGACAGATACTACGAGCAGTACTTC
>TRBD1|NA|TRBJ2-7|TRBV7-3
CASSLEGQGNEQYF
TGTGCCAGCAGCTTAGAGGGACAGGGTAACGAGCAGTACTTC
>NA|NA|TRBJ1-2|TRBV2
CASSPGDYGYTF
TGTGCCAGCAGCCCGGGAGACTATGGCTACACCTTC
>NA|once|TRBJ2-4|TRBV21-1
CASSKRLSGLDLAKNIQYF
TGTGCCAGCAGCAAACGCCTCTCAGGGCTCGACCTAGCCAAAAACATTCAGTACTTC
>NA|NA|TRBJ2-2|TRBV9
CASSVAGKTTGELFF
TGTGCCAGCAGCGTGGCAGGGAAGACTACCGGGGAGCTGTTTTTT
>NA|once|TRBJ1-3|TRBV2
CASSESQARTIYF
TGTGCCAGCAGTGAATCGCAGGCACGGACCATATATTTT
>TRBD2|NA|TRBJ2-3|TRBV9
CASSVGIAGAYTQYF
TGTGCCAGCAGCGTCGGTATAGCGGGGGCTTATACGCAGTATTTT
>NA|NA|TRBJ1-5|TRBV6-2/TRBV6-3
CASSRLGQGDNQPQHF
TGTGCCAGCAGCCGTTTGGGGCAGGGTGACAATCAGCCCCAGCATTTT
>TRBD1|NA|TRBJ1-2|TRBV4-3
CASSQTKFVGGVGYTF
TGCGCCAGCAGCCAAACGAAATTCGTAGGGGGCGTGGGCTACACCTTC
>TRBD2|NA|TRBJ2-3|TRBV18
CASSPNSGVDTQYF
TGTGCCAGCTCACCCAATAGCGGGGTAGATACGCAGTATTTT
>NA|NA|TRBJ1-2|TRBV11-2
CASSQAGATYGYTF
TGTGCCAGCAGCCAGGCGGGGGCTACCTATGGCTACACCTTC
>TRBD2|NA|TRBJ2-1|TRBV29-1
CSVVPSGGYNEQFF
TGCAGCGTTGTCCCTAGCGGGGGGTACAATGAGCAGTTCTTC
>NA|NA|TRBJ1-5|TRBV19
CASRSVDQPQHF
TGTGCCAGTAGATCCGTCGATCAGCCCCAGCATTTT
>TRBD1|NA|TRBJ2-1|TRBV6-2/TRBV6-3
CASSLGTGIPFF
TGTGCCAGCAGTTTGGGGACAGGTATCCCGTTCTTC
>NA|NA|TRBJ1-1|TRBV27
CASSLWGSGGMNTEAFF
TGTGCCAGCAGTTTATGGGGTTCGGGGGGAATGAACACTGAAGCTTTCTTT
>NA|NA|TRBJ2-5|TRBV11-3
CASSLAPPGGGDQETQYF
TGTGCCAGCAGCTTAGCCCCCCCCGGAGGGGGGGACCAAGAGACCCAGTACTTC
>NA|few|TRBJ1-5|TRBV6-2/TRBV6-3
CASSYGQGWGQPQHF
TGTGCCAGCAGTTACGGCCAGGGTTGGGGACAGCCCCAGCATTTT
>TRBD2|NA|TRBJ2-5|TRBV7-9
CASSPGRGGYQETQYF
TGTGCCAGCAGCCCCGGGAGGGGAGGGTACCAAGAGACCCAGTACTTC
>TRBD1|NA|TRBJ2-3|TRBV6-2/TRBV6-3
CASSPTGGKSSTDTQYF
TGTGCCAGCAGTCCGACAGGGGGAAAATCTAGCACAGATACGCAGTATTTT
>TRBD1|NA|TRBJ2-7|TRBV18
CASSPNRGYEQYF
TGTGCCAGCTCACCGAACAGGGGCTACGAGCAGTACTTC
>NA|NA|TRBJ2-2|TRBV6-5
CASRGSGGPAGELFF
TGTGCCAGCAGAGGGTCAGGCGGGCCGGCCGGGGAGCTGTTTTTT
>NA|NA|TRBJ2-7|TRBV5-6
CASSNRHGQYF
TGTGCCAGCAGCAACCGACACGGGCAGTACTTC
>NA|NA|TRBJ2-7|TRBV29-1
CSVEQGQREQYF
TGCAGCGTTGAACAGGGTCAGCGCGAGCAGTACTTC
>NA|NA|TRBJ2-1|TRBV12-3/TRBV12-4
CASSQGLNEQFF
TGTGCCAGCAGTCAGGGGCTTAATGAGCAGTTCTTC
>NA|NA|TRBJ2-2|TRBV7-2
CASRAGRGNTGELFF
TGTGCCAGCAGAGCTGGCAGGGGGAACACCGGGGAGCTGTTTTTT
>NA|NA|TRBJ1-2|TRBV27
CASSSSGVGYYGYTF
TGTGCCAGCAGTTCTTCCGGTGTGGGCTACTATGGCTACACCTTC